Below, one TCR beta chain is given with its context. The sample belongs to a study of blood T cell repertoires in COVID-19. Looking at the study overall: Spain, Italy and the United States supplied samples that represented acute and convalescent COVID-19. Sources were T cells, B-cell-depleted T cells, or PBMCs; the material itself was cDNA or gDNA.

V lost 0 bases to trimming and J lost 6 bases; unmatched junction nucleotides: 9. The CDR3 consists of 17 residues. In germline, CDR1 is LGHNA, CDR2 YSLEER. Original processing notes: Reference gene primer amplification gave nucleated cell count estimates. Profiling relied on immunoSEQ multiplex PCR, and the TCRdb table lists in-frame clones only, not all of them. The DNA was the basis for D and trimming; V, J and clone size are from that table. The data hold some 380,000 clones, with 90% observed a single time. Input material: peripheral blood. The origin of this receptor is a man between 18 and 35 years old with active or convalescent COVID-19. The chain links TRBV4-3 to TRBJ1-4, with 8 nucleotides matching TRBD1. CDR3 DNA sequence: TGCGCCAGCAGCCAAGATATCCAGAACAGGGGGGATGAAAAACTGTTTTTT. Its translation is CASSQDIQNRGDEKLFF.